The TCR beta chain under discussion was sequenced for a study of blood T cell repertoires in COVID-19. This CDR3 has 11 residues. With 5 bases removed from V and 6 bases from J, the gap between germline ends came to 4 bases. Germline V lookup: CDR1 SEHNR, CDR2 FQNEAQ (reference sequence). As originally analysed: Amplification of reference gene primers was used by the study to estimate nucleated cell counts. TCRdb keeps only in-frame clones here, not all; method: immunoSEQ multiplex PCR. V, J and clone size are those of that table, while D and trimming were read from the DNA. The table shows more than 300,000 clones, with 85% to 90% occurring only once.

J is TRBJ2-2 and V is TRBV7-9; D is ambiguous. Material for sequencing was peripheral blood. The TCR comes from a middle-aged woman with COVID-19, enrolled during active disease. The CDR3 DNA sequence: TGTGCCAGCAGCCGAGCCGGGGAGCTGTTTTTT. It encodes CASSRAGELFF.